This T cell receptor (beta chain) was captured in a study of cytomegalovirus exposure and HLA in healthy donors. Overall study results and limits: One cluster of highly shared sequence variants probably arose as a sequencing artifact. TRBV6-2, TRBV6-3 and other indistinguishable V segments were excluded.

The CDR3 loop spans 13 amino acids. Trimming removed 2 bases at V and 7 bases at J, with 10 bases between. The germline V gene has CDR1 SGHRS and CDR2 YFSETQ. PCR employed 60 Vbeta and 13 Jbeta primers. Only in-frame clones appear in the TCRdb table, and some are missing; sequencing was by immunoSEQ multiplex PCR. There are roughly 300,000 clones in the sample; 70% to 90% occur only once, and roughly 4% lies in the top ten. For this clone: What it recognizes is unknown.

Sequencing was done on a sample of PBMCs. V and J are TRBV5-1 and TRBJ2-1, with D tentatively TRBD1 (6 bases). The sequence was obtained from a man aged 40-50 years in good health and CMV-seropositive. DNA for the CDR3: TGCGCCAGCAGCTTTACCCAGGGGAATGAGCAGTTCTTC. Encoded protein: CASSFTQGNEQFF.